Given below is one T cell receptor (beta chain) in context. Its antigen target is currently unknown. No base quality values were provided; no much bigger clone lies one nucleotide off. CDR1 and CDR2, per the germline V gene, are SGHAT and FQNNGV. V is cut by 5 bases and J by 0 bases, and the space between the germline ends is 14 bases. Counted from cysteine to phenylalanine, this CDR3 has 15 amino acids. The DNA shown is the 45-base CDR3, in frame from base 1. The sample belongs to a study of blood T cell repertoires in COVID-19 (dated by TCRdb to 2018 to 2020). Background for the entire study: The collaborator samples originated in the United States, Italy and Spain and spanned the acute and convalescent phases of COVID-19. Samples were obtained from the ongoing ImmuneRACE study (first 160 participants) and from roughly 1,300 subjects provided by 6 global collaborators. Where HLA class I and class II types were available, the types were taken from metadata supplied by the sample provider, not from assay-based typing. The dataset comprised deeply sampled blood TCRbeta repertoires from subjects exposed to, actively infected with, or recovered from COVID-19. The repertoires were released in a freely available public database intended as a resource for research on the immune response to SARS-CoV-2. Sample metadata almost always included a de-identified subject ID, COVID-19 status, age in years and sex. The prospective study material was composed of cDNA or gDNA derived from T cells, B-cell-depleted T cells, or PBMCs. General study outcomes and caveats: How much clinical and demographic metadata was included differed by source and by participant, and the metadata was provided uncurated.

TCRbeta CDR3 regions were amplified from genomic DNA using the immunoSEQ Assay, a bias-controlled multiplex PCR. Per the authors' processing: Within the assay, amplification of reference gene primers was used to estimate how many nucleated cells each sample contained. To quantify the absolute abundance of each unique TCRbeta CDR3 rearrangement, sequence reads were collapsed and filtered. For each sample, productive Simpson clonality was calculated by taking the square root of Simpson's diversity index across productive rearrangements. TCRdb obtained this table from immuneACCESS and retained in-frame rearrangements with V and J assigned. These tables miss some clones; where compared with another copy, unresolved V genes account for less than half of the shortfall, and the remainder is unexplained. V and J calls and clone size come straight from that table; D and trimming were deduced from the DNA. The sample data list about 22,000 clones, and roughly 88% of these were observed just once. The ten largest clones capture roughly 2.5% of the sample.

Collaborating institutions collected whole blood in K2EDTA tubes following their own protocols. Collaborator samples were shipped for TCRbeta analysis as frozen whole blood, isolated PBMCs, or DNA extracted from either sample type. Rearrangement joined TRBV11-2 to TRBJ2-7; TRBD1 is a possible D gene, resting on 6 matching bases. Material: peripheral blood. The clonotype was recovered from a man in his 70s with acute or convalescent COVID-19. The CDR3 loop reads CASSTLRDNSYEQYF. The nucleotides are TGTGCCAGCAGCACCCTCCGGGACAACTCCTACGAGCAGTACTTC.